A single T cell receptor beta chain is shown here with its context. Its specificity is unknown. The PCR contained 60 Vbeta and 13 Jbeta primers. Per the authors' pipeline: In a later analysis, tens of millions of unique TCR beta chains included roughly 11 million shared by two or more donors. Profiling relied on immunoSEQ multiplex PCR, and the TCRdb table lists in-frame clones only, not all of them. V and J calls and clone size are as listed in that table; D and trimming were resolved from the DNA. The sample consists of fewer than 200,000 clones, 71% of them appearing once. The sample belongs to a study of cytomegalovirus exposure and HLA in healthy donors. Findings and limits, study-wide: The study put 150 or so TCR beta chains on its list as cytomegalovirus-associated. Previous analysis showed most TCR beta V segments were productive about 90% or about 30% of the time. TCR beta sequences reportedly predicted most subjects' HLA-A and HLA-B alleles accurately.

Deletions cut 4 bases from V and 2 bases from J, with 12 bases between. Germline lookup yields CDR1 SEHNR and CDR2 FQNEAQ (reference sequence). The length of the CDR3 is 14 residues. The TCR originated in a girl between 10 and 17 years old in good health and CMV-seronegative. This chain connects TRBV7-9 to TRBJ2-7; possibly TRBD2 for D (6 bases). Specimen: PBMCs. The chain's CDR3 is CASSSPGEAYEQYF. CDR3 DNA: TGTGCCAGCAGCTCGCCGGGGGAGGCCTACGAGCAGTACTTC.